This T cell receptor beta chain came from a study of blood T cell repertoires in COVID-19. Study as a whole: The United States, Italy and Spain were the sources of the acute and convalescent COVID-19 samples. From T cells, B-cell-depleted T cells, or PBMCs came the material, which was cDNA or gDNA.

Source study methods: Amplification with reference gene primers provided the estimates of nucleated cell counts. TCRdb's table, derived via immunoSEQ multiplex PCR, lists solely in-frame clones and lacks some. The DNA gave D and trimming, while V, J and clone size come from that table. The repertoire holds about 130,000 clones, with about four fifths as singletons. The ends were cut back, 3 bases at V and 3 bases at J, with 15 bases in the middle. The CDR3 extends over 15 amino acids. In germline, CDR1 is MNHEY, CDR2 SVGAGI. The sample was peripheral blood. V gene TRBV6-5 combines with J gene TRBJ2-7; tentative D call: TRBD1 (6 bases). The clonotype was recovered from an elderly man with acute or convalescent COVID-19. CDR3 bases: TGTGCCAGCAGTTATAGTTCAGGGGTGTACTACGAGCAGTACTTC. Translation: CASSYSSGVYYEQYF.